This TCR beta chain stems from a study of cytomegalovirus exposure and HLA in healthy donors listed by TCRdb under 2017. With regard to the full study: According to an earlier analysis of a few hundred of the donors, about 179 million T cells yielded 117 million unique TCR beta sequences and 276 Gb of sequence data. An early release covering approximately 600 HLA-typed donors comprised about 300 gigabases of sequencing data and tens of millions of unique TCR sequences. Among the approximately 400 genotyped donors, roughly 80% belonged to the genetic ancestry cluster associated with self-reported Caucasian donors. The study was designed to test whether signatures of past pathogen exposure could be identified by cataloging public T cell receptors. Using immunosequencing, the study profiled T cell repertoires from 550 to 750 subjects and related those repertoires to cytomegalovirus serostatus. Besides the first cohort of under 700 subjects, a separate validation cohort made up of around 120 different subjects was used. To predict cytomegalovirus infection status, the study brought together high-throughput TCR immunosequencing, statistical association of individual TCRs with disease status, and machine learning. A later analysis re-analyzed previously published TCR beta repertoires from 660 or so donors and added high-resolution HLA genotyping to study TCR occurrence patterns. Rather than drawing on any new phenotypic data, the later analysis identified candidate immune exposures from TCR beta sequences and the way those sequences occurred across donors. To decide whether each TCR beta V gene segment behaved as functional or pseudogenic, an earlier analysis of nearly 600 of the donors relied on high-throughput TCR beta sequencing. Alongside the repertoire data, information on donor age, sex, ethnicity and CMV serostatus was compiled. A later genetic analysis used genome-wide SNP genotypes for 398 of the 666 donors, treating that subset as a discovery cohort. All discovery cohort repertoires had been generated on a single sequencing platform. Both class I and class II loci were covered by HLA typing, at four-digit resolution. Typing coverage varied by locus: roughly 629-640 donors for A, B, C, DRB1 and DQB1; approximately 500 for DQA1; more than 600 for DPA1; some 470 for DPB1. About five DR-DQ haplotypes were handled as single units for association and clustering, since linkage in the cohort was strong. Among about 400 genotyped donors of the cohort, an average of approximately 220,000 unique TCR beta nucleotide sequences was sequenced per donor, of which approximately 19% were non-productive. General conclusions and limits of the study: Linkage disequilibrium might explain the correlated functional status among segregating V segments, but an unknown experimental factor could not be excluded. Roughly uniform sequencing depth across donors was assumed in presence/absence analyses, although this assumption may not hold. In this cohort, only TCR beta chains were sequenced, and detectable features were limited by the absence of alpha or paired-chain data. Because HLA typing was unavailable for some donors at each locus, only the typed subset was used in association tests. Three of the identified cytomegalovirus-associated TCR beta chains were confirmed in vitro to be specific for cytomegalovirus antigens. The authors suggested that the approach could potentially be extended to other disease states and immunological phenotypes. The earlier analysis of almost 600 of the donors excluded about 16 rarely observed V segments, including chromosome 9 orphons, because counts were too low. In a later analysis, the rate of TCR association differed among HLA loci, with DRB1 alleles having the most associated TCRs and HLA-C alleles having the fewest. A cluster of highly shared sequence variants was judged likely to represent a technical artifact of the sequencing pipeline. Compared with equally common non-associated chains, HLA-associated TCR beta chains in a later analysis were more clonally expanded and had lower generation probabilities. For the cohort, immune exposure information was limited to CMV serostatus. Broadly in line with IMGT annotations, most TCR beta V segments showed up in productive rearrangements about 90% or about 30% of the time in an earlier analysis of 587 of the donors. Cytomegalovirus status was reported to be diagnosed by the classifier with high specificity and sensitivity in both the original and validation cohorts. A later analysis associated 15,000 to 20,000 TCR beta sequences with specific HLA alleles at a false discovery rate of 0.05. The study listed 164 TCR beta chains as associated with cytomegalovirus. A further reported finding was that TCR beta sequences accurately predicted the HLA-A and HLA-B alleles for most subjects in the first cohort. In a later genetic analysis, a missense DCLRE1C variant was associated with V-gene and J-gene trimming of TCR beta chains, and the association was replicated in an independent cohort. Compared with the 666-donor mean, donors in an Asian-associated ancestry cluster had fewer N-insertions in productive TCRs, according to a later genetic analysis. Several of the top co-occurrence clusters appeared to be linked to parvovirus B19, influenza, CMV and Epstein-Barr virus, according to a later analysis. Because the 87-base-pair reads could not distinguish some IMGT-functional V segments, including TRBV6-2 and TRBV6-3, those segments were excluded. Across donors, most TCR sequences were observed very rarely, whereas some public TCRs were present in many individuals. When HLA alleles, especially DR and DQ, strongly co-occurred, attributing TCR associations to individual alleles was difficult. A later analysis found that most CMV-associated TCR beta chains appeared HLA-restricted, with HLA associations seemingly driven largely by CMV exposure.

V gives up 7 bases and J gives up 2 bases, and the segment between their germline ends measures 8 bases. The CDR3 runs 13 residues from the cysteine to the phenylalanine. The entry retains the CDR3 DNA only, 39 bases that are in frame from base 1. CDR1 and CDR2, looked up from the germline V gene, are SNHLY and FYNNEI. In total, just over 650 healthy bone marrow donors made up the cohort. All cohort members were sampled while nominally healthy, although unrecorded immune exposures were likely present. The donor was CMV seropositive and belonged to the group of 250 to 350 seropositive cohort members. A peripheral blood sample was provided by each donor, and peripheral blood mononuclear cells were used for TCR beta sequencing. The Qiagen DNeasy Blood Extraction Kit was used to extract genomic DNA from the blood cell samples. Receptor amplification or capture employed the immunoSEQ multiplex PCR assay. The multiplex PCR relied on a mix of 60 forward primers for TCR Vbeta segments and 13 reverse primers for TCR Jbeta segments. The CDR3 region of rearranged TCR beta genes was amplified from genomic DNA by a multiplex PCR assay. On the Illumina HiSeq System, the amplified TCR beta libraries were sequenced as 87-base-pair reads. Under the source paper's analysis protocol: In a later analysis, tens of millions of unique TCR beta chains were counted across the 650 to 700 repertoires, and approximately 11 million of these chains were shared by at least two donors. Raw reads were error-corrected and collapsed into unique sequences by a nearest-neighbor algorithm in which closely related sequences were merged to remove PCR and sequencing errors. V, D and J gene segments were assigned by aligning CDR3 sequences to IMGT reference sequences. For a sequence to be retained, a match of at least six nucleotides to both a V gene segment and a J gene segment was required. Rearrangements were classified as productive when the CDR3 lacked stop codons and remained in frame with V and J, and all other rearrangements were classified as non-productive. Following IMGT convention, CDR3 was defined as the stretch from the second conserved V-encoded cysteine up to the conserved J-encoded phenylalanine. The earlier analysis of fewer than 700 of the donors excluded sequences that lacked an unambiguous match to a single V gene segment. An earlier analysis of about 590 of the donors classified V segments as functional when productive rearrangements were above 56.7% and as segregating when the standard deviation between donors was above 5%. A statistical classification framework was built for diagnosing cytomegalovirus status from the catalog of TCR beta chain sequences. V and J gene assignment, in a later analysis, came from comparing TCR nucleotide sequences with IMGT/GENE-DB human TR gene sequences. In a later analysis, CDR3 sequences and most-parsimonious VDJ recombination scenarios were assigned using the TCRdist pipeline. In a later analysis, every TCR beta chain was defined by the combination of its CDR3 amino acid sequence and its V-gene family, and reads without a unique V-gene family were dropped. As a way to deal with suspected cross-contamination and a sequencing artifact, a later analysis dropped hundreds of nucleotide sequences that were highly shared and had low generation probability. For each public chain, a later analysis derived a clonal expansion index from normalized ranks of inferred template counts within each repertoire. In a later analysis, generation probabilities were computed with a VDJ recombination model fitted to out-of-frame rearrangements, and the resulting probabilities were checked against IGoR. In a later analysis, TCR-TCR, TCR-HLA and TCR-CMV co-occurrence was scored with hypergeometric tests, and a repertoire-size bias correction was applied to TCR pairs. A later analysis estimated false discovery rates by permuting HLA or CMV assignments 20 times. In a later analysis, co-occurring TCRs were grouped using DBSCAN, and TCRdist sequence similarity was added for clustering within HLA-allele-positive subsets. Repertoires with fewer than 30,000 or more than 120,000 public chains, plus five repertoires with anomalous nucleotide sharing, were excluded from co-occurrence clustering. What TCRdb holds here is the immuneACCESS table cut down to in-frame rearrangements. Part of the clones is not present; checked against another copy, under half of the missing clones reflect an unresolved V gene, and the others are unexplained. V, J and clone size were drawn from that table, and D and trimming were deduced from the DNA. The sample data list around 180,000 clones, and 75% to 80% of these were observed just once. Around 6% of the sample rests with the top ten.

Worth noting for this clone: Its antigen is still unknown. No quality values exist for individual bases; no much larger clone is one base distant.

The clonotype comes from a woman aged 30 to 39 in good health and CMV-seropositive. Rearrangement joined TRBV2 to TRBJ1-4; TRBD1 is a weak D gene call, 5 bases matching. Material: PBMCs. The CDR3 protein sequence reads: CASTRGTNEKLFF. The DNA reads TGTGCCAGCACTCGGGGGACTAATGAAAAACTGTTTTTT.